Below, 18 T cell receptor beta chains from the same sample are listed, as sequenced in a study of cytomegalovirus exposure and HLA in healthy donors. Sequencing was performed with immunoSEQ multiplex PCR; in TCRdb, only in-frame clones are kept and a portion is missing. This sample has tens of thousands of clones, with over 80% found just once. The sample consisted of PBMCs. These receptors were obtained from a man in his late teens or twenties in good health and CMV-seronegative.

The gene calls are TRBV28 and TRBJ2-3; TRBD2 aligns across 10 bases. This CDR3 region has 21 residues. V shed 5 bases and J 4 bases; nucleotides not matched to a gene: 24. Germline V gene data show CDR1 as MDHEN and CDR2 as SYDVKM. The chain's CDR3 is CASSRYPRLAGGGGGADTQYF. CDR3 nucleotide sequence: TGTGCCAGCAGTCGATACCCCCGACTAGCGGGCGGAGGAGGGGGGGCAGATACGCAGTATTTT. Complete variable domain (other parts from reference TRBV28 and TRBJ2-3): DVKVTQSSRYLVKRTGEKVFLECVQDMDHENMFWYRQDPGLGLRLIYFSYDVKMKEKGDIPEGYSVSREKKERFSLILESASTNQTSMYLCASSRYPRLAGGGGGADTQYFGPGTRLTVL.

CDR3: CASGREQVSGNTIYF. CDR3 nucleotide sequence: TGTGCTAGTGGTCGCGAGCAGGTCTCTGGAAACACCATATATTTT. This chain uses TRBV12-5 with TRBJ1-3; D remains ambiguous. This CDR3 has 15 residues. Per germline, CDR1 LGHNT and CDR2 FRNRAP. Between the trimmed V and J ends, which lost 5 bases and 0 bases, there was a span of 11 bases.

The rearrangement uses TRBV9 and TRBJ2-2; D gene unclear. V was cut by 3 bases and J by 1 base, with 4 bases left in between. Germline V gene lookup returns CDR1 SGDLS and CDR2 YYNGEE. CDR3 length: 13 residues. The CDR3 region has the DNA TGTGCCAGCAGCGCTAGGAACACCGGGGAGCTGTTTTTT. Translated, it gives CASSARNTGELFF. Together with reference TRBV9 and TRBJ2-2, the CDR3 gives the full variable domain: DSGVTQTPKHLITATGQRVTLRCSPRSGDLSVYWYQQSLDQGLQFLIQYYNGEERAKGNILERFSAQQFPDLHSELNLSSLELGDSALYFCASSARNTGELFFGEGSRLTVL.

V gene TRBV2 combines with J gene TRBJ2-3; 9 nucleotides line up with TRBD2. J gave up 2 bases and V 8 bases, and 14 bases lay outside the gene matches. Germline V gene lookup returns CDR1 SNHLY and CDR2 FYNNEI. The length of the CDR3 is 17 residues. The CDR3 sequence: CASRQEAAGGYTDTQYF. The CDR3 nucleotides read TGTGCCAGCCGGCAGGAGGCAGCGGGGGGATACACAGATACGCAGTATTTT.

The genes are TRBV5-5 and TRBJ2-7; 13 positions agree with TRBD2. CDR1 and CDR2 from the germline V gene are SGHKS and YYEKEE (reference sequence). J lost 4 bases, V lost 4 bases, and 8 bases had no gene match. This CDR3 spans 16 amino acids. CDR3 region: CASSELAGGTSYEQYF. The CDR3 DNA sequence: TGTGCCAGCAGCGAACTAGCGGGAGGGACAAGTTACGAGCAGTACTTC. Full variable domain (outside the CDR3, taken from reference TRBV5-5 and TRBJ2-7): DAGVTQSPTHLIKTRGQQVTLRCSPISGHKSVSWYQQVLGQGPQFIFQYYEKEERGRGNFPDRFSARQFPNYSSELNVNALLLGDSALYLCASSELAGGTSYEQYFGPGTRLTVT.

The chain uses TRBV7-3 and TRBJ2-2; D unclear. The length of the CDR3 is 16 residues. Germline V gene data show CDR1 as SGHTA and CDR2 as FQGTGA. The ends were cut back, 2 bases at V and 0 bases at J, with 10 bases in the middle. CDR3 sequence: CASSLSAGSNTGELFF. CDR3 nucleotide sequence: TGTGCCAGCAGCTTATCTGCAGGCTCGAACACCGGGGAGCTGTTTTTT. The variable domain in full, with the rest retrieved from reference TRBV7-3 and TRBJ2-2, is GAGVSQTPSNKVTEKGKYVELRCDPISGHTALYWYRQSLGQGPEFLIYFQGTGAADDSGLPNDRFFAVRPEGSVSTLKIQRTERGDSAVYLCASSLSAGSNTGELFFGEGSRLTVL.

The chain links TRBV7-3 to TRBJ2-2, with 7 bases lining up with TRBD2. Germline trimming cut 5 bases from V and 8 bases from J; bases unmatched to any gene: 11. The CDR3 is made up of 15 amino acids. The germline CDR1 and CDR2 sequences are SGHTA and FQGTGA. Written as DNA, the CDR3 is TGTGCCAGCAGCCCCCTGCGCGGGAGCTTTGGGGAGCTGTTTTTT. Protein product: CASSPLRGSFGELFF.

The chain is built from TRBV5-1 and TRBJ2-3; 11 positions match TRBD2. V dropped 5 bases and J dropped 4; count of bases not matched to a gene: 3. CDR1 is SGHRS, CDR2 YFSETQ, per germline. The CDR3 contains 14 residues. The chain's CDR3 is CASRTSGNSDTQYF. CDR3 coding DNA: TGCGCCAGCAGGACTAGCGGGAACTCAGATACGCAGTATTTT.

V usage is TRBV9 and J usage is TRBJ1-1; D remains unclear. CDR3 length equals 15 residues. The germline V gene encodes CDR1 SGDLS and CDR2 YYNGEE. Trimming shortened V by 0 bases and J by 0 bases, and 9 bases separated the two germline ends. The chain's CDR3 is CASSVGGGMNTEAFF. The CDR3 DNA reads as TGTGCCAGCAGCGTAGGCGGAGGGATGAACACTGAAGCTTTCTTT.

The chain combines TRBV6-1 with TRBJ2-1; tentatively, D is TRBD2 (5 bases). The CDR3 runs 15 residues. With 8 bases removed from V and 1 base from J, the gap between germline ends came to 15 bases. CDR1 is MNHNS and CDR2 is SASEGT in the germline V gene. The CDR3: CASGPGLSSYNEQFF. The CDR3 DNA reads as TGTGCCAGCGGCCCAGGACTCAGTTCCTACAATGAGCAGTTCTTC.

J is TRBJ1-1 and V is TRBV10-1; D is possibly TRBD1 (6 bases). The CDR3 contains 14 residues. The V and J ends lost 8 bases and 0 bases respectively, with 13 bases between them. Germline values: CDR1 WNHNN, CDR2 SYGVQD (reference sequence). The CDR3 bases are TGCGCCAGCCAGCCGGGACATATGAACACTGAAGCTTTCTTT. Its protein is CASQPGHMNTEAFF.

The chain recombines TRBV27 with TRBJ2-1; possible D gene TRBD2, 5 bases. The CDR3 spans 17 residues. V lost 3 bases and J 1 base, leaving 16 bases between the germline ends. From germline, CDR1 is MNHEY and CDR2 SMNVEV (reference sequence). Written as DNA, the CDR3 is TGTGCCAGCAGTTTTCGGGTGGTAGCGCCTTCCTACAATGAGCAGTTCTTC. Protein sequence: CASSFRVVAPSYNEQFF.

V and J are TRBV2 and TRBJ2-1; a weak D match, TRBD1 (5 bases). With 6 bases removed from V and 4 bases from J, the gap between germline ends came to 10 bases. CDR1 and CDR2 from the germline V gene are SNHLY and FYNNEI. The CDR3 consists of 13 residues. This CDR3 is CASSETEYNEQFF. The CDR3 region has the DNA TGTGCCAGCAGCGAGACAGAATACAATGAGCAGTTCTTC. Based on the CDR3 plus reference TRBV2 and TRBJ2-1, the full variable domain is EPEVTQTPSHQVTQMGQEVILRCVPISNHLYFYWYRQILGQKVEFLVSFYNNEISEKSEIFDDQFSVERPDGSNFTLKIRSTKLEDSAMYFCASSETEYNEQFFGPGTRLTVL.

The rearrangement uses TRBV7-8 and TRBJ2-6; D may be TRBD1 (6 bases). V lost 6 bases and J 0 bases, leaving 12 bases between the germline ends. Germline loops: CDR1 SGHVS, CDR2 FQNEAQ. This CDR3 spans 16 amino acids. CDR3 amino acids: CASRSTGTSGANVLTF. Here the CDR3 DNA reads TGTGCCAGCAGGTCGACAGGTACCTCTGGGGCCAACGTCCTGACTTTC.

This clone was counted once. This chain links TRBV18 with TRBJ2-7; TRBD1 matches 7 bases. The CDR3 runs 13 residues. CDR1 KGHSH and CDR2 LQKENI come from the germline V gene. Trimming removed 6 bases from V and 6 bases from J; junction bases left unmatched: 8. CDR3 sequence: CASSIGTVGEQYF. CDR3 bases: TGTGCCAGCTCGATCGGGACAGTTGGCGAGCAGTACTTC.

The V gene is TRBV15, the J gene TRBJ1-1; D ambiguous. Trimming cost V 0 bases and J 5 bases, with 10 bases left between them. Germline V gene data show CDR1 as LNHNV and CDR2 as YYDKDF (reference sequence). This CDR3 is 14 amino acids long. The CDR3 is CATSRERAWTEAFF. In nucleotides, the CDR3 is TGTGCCACCAGCAGAGAGAGGGCCTGGACTGAAGCTTTCTTT.

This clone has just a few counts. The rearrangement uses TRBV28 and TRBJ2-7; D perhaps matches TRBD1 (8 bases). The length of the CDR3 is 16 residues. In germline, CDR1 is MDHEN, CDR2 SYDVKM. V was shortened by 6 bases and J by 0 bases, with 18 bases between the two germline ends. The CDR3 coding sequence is TGTGCCAGCAGCTCTCGACAGGGGAGGGGCTCCTACGAGCAGTACTTC. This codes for CASSSRQGRGSYEQYF.

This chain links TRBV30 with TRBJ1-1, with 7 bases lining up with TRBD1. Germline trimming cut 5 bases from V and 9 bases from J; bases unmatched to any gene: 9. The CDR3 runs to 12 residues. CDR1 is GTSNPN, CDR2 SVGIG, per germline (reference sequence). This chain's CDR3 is CAWFRDRLKAFF. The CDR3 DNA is TGTGCCTGGTTCCGGGACAGATTGAAAGCTTTCTTT.